This entry lists 8 T cell receptor beta chains sequenced from one sample in a study of blood T cells in healthy people across ages. A sample-barcoded 5' primer and a J-beta primer mix were used in a second PCR of roughly 7 to 11 cycles. TCRdb re-called the 5' RACE reads through MiXCR, storing one row per CDR3 protein. Seen here are 600,000 to 650,000 distinct CDR3 sequences, roughly 53% observed once, and the top ten hold 30% to 40%. Sequencing was carried out using blood. These receptors were obtained from a man in his sixties in good health.

J is TRBJ1-1 and V is TRBV6-2 or TRBV6-3; D is perhaps TRBD1 (5 bases). The germline V and J ends were trimmed by 4 bases and 5 bases, with 17 bases remaining between them. This CDR3 has 15 amino acids. Germline assignment: CDR1 MNHEY and CDR2 SVGEGT. The CDR3 region is CASSSPYQGWTEAFF. CDR3 DNA sequence: TGTGCCAGCAGTTCTCCTTATCAGGGATGGACTGAAGCTTTCTTT.

J is TRBJ1-1 and V is TRBV7-9, with 7 nucleotides matching TRBD1. Unmatched junction bases numbered 10, after V lost 9 bases and J lost 3 bases. Germline V gives CDR1 SEHNR, CDR2 FQNEAQ (reference sequence). The CDR3 is made up of 14 amino acids. CDR3 DNA sequence: TGTGCCAGTTGTTCAGGGGGGGGTGACACTGAAGCTTTCTTT. Its translation: CASCSGGGDTEAFF.

The CDR3 spells CASSLSGTGAYEQYF. The CDR3 DNA follows: TGCGCCAGCAGCTTATCCGGGACAGGGGCCTACGAGCAGTACTTC. V usage is TRBV5-1 and J usage is TRBJ2-7; TRBD1 aligns across 10 bases. In germline, CDR1 is SGHRS, CDR2 YFSETQ. The CDR3 is made up of 15 amino acids. Losses at the gene ends were 2 bases for V and 2 bases for J; bases not matched to a gene: 4.

This clonotype was counted at least ten times. V gene TRBV6-6 combines with J gene TRBJ1-5; D might be TRBD1 (6 bases). This CDR3 is built from 13 residues. V was cut by 5 bases and J by 5 bases, with 10 bases left in between. Germline V CDR1 and CDR2: MNHNY, SVGAGI (reference sequence). The CDR3 DNA sequence: TGTGCCAGCAGTGGACAGACGTATCAGCCCCAGCATTTT. It codes for CASSGQTYQPQHF.

The rearrangement joins TRBV2 to TRBJ1-6, with TRBD1 as a possible D gene (6 bases). V was clipped by 5 bases and J by 8 bases, with 10 bases between them. This CDR3 is built from 13 residues. Looked up from germline, CDR1 is SNHLY and CDR2 is FYNNEI. Here the CDR3 reads CASSYPGDSPLHF. The CDR3 DNA follows: TGTGCCAGCAGTTACCCAGGGGATTCACCCCTCCACTTT.

The J gene is TRBJ2-5, the V gene TRBV7-7, with unresolved D. Germline CDR1 is SSHAT and CDR2 is FNYEAQ (reference sequence). The CDR3 totals 15 residues. V lost 5 bases to trimming and J lost 7 bases, with 20 bases between them. In DNA, the CDR3 is TGTGCCAGCAGCCGCCTCGTGGACCCCTCCGGGACCCAGTACTTC. It is translated as CASSRLVDPSGTQYF.

This rearrangement joins TRBV10-3 to TRBJ2-5; maybe TRBD2 (7 bases). CDR1 and CDR2 (germline): ENHRY, SYGVKD. V was clipped by 5 bases and J by 4 bases, with 11 bases between them. The CDR3 contains 13 residues. DNA for the CDR3: TGTGCCATCAGTCGCGGGGGCGGAGAGACCCAGTACTTC. Translating it yields CAISRGGGETQYF.

This clonotype was seen many times. The chain's CDR3 is CASSLGYAETQYF. CDR3 DNA: TGTGCCAGCAGCTTAGGGTATGCGGAGACCCAGTACTTC. The chain has TRBV7-9 and TRBJ2-5, with unresolved D. CDR3 size: 13 residues. In germline, CDR1 is SEHNR, CDR2 FQNEAQ (reference sequence). V was trimmed by 1 base and J by 5 bases, leaving 8 bases between them.